The T cell receptor (beta chain) described here comes from a study of blood T cells in healthy people across ages. A J-beta primer mix and a sample-barcoded 5' primer were used in a second PCR of about 7 to 11 cycles. Each CDR3 protein is one row after TCRdb ran MiXCR on the 5' RACE reads. The data show roughly 1,100,000 distinct CDR3 sequences, approximately 25% seen once. This clonotype occurred a few times. Every donor provided around 9.5 milliliters of peripheral blood. V lost 3 bases and J 7 bases, leaving 6 bases between the germline ends. CDR3 length: 11 amino acids. This sample also belongs to another study, concerning T cells of mothers and their children. That study reports: Every mother supplied over 8 million TCR beta CDR3 reads and every child approximately 2.8 million.

The V call is TRBV12-3 or TRBV12-4, the J call TRBJ1-1; no reliable D call. This clonotype was sampled from a girl aged 2 to 10 in good health. Material for sequencing was blood. In nucleotides, the CDR3 is TGTGCCAGCAGTTTTATGGGTGAAGCTTTCTTT. Protein product: CASSFMGEAFF.